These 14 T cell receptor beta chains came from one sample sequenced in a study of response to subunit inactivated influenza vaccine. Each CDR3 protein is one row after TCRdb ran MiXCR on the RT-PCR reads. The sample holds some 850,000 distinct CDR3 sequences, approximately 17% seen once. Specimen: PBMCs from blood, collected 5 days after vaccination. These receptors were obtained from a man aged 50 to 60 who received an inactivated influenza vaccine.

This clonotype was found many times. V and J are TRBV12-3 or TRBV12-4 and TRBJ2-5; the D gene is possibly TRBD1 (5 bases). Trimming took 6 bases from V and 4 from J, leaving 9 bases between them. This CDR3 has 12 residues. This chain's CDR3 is CASRQVLETQYF. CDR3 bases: TGTGCCAGCAGACAGGTTTTAGAGACCCAGTACTTC.

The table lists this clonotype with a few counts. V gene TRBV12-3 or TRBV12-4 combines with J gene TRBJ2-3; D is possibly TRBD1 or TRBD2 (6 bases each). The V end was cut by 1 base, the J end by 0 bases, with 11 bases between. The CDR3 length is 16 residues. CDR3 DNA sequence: TGTGCCAGCAGTTTAGGTACAGGGAGGAGCACAGATACGCAGTATTTT. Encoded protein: CASSLGTGRSTDTQYF.

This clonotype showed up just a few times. CDR3 protein: CASRLEIVADTQYF. In nucleotides, the CDR3 is TGTGCCAGTCGACTAGAGATCGTCGCAGATACGCAGTATTTT. The rearrangement joins TRBV2 to TRBJ2-3, with D perhaps matching TRBD2 (6 bases). Germline loops: CDR1 SNHLY, CDR2 FYNNEI. The V end lost 9 bases, the J end lost 4 bases, and 17 bases lay between the germline ends. There are 14 residues in the CDR3.

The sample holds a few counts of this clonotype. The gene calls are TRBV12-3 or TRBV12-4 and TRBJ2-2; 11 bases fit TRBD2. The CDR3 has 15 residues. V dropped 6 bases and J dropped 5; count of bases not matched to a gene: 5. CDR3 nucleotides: TGTGCCAGCAGAGAACTAGCGGGGGAGACCGGGGAGCTGTTTTTT. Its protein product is CASRELAGETGELFF.

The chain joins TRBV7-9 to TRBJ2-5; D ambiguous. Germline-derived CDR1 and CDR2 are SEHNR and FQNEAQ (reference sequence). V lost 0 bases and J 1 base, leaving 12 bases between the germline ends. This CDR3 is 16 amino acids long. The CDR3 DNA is TGTGCCAGCAGCTTAGCGACCAGCCACCGCCAAGAGACCCAGTACTTC. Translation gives CASSLATSHRQETQYF.

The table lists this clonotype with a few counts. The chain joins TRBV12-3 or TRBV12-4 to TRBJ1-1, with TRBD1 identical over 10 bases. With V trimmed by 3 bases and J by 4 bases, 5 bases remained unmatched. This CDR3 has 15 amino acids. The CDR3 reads CASSFRTGGSTEAFF. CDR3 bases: TGTGCCAGCAGTTTCAGGACAGGGGGGAGCACTGAAGCTTTCTTT.

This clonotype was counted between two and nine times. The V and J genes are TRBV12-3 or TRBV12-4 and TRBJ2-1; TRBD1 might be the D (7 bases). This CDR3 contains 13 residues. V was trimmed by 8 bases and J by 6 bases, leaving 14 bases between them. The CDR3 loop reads CASFRGAINEQFF. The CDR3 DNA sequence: TGTGCCAGCTTCAGGGGGGCCATCAATGAGCAGTTCTTC.

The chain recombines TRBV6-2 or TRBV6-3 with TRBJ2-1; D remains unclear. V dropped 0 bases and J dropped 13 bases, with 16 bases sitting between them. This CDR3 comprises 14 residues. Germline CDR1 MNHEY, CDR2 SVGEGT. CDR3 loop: CASSYSILSRPQFF. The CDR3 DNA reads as TGTGCCAGCAGTTACTCGATTTTATCTCGTCCACAGTTCTTC.

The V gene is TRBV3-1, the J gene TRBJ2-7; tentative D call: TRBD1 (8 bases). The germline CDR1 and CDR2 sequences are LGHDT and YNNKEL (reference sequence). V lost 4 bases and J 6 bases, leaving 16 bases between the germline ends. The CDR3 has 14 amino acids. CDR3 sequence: CASSPTQGGAEQYF. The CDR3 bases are TGTGCCAGCAGCCCGACACAGGGGGGGGCCGAGCAGTACTTC.

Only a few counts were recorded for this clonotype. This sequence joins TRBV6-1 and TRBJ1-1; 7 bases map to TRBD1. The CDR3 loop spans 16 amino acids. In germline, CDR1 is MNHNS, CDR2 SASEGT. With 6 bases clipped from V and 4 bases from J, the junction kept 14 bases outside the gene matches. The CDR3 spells CASRDDRDLVGTEAFF. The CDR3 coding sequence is TGTGCCAGCAGGGACGACAGGGATCTGGTGGGCACTGAAGCTTTCTTT.

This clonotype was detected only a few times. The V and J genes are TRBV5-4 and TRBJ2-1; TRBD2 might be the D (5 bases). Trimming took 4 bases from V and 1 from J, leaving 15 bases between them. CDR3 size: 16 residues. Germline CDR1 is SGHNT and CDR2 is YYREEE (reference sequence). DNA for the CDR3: TGTGCCAGCAGCGCCCCGGGAAGGATTTCCTACAATGAGCAGTTCTTC. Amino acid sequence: CASSAPGRISYNEQFF.

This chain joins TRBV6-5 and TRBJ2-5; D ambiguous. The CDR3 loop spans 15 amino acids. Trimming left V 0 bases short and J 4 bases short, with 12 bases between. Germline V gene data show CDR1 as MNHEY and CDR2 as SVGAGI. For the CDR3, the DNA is TGTGCCAGCAGTTACTCAGTCGGGCACCGAGAGACCCAGTACTTC. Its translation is CASSYSVGHRETQYF.

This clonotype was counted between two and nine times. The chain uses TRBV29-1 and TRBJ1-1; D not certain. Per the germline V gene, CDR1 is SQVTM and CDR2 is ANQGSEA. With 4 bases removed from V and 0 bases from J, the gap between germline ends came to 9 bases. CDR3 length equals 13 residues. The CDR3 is CSVVRTLNTEAFF. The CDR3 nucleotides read TGCAGCGTTGTACGGACTTTGAACACTGAAGCTTTCTTT.

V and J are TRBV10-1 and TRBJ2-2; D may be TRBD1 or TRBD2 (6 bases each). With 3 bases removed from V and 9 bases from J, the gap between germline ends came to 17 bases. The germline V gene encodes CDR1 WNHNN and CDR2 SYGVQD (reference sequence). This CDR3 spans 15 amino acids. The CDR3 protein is CASSDGTGRYRELFF. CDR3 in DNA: TGCGCCAGCAGTGATGGTACAGGGAGGTACCGGGAGCTGTTTTTT.